The rows below give T cell receptor beta chains drawn from one sample of a study of graft-versus-host responses after intestinal transplantation. The repertoire was sequenced with immunoSEQ multiplex PCR; TCRdb's copy has only in-frame clones and lacks some. The sample has roughly 8,400 clones, around 74% seen once. The sample in question was ileum tissue, obtained 494 days after intestinal transplant. The receptors come from a human patient who received an intestinal transplant, so some T cells may come from the graft donor. Each CDR3 is given with its conserved first and last residue. The D gene is left open where the match is weak. A clone size is listed for some rows: how often the clone was seen (once, few, many), or a class if it is expanded.

v_gene: TRBV6-6; abundance: once; j_gene: TRBJ1-2; d_gene: NA; CDR3nt: TGTGCCAGCAGTCTTCGCAGGGGTACCTATGGCTACACCTTC; CDR3aa: CASSLRRGTYGYTF
v_gene: TRBV5-1; abundance: NA; j_gene: TRBJ2-3; d_gene: NA; CDR3nt: TGCGCCAGCAGCTCTCACGACCAACTAGGAACCACAGATACGCAGTATTTT; CDR3aa: CASSSHDQLGTTDTQYF
v_gene: TRBV9; abundance: NA; j_gene: TRBJ1-6; d_gene: NA; CDR3nt: TGTGCCAGCAGCGTAAGGAGCTCCTATAATTCACCCCTCCACTTT; CDR3aa: CASSVRSSYNSPLHF
v_gene: TRBV7-8; abundance: NA; j_gene: TRBJ1-5; d_gene: NA; CDR3nt: TGTGCCAGCAGCTTATTAGGCAGCAATCAGCCCCAGCATTTT; CDR3aa: CASSLLGSNQPQHF
v_gene: TRBV5-1; abundance: NA; j_gene: TRBJ2-3; d_gene: NA; CDR3nt: TGCGCCAGCAGCTTGGCCTTGGGGGCAGATACGCAGTATTTT; CDR3aa: CASSLALGADTQYF
v_gene: TRBV28; abundance: NA; j_gene: TRBJ2-7; d_gene: TRBD2; CDR3nt: TGTGCCAGCAGTTTATTAGCTAGCGGGAGGACCGAGCAGTACTTC; CDR3aa: CASSLLASGRTEQYF
v_gene: TRBV30; abundance: few; j_gene: TRBJ1-5; d_gene: NA; CDR3nt: TGTGCCTGGAGTGTTGGGGCGTATATCAATCAGCCCCAGCATTTT; CDR3aa: CAWSVGAYINQPQHF
v_gene: TRBV6-1; abundance: NA; j_gene: TRBJ1-6; d_gene: NA; CDR3nt: TGTGCCAGCAGTGAATCTCCCCTTTCACCCCTCCACTTT; CDR3aa: CASSESPLSPLHF
v_gene: TRBV5-1; abundance: NA; j_gene: TRBJ2-2; d_gene: NA; CDR3nt: TGCGCCAGCAGCCTGGCCGGGATAAAGGCCGGGGAGCTGTTTTTT; CDR3aa: CASSLAGIKAGELFF
v_gene: TRBV25-1; abundance: NA; j_gene: TRBJ2-2; d_gene: NA; CDR3nt: TGTGCCAGCAGTGAAGGAGGCGCCTGGGGGGCTCACACCGGGGAGCTGTTTTTT; CDR3aa: CASSEGGAWGAHTGELFF
v_gene: TRBV6-5; abundance: NA; j_gene: TRBJ1-2; d_gene: NA; CDR3nt: TGTGCCAGCACTAGGGAGGGGGGCCGGGGTGGCTACACCTTC; CDR3aa: CASTREGGRGGYTF
v_gene: TRBV4-1; abundance: NA; j_gene: TRBJ1-2; d_gene: TRBD1; CDR3nt: TGCGCCAGCAGCCAAGTTGGGGAGGGGGCAGGAGGCTACACCTTC; CDR3aa: CASSQVGEGAGGYTF
v_gene: TRBV27; abundance: NA; j_gene: TRBJ1-2; d_gene: NA; CDR3nt: TGTGCCAGCAGTTCCAGGGAGACCTATGGCTACACCTTC; CDR3aa: CASSSRETYGYTF
v_gene: TRBV7-9; abundance: NA; j_gene: TRBJ2-1; d_gene: NA; CDR3nt: TGTGCCAGCAGCAGAGGAATGAGCTTTCTCTTC; CDR3aa: CASSRGMSFLF
v_gene: TRBV28; abundance: NA; j_gene: TRBJ2-4; d_gene: TRBD1; CDR3nt: TGTGCCAGCAGGACCGTAGGACAGGCGGTGGCCAAAAACATTCAGTACTTC; CDR3aa: CASRTVGQAVAKNIQYF
v_gene: TRBV27; abundance: once; j_gene: TRBJ1-6; d_gene: TRBD1; CDR3nt: TGTGCCAGCAGTCCGGGACAGGGGGCCTATAATTCACCCCTCCACTTT; CDR3aa: CASSPGQGAYNSPLHF
v_gene: TRBV5-8; abundance: NA; j_gene: TRBJ1-4; d_gene: NA; CDR3nt: TGTGCCAGCAGCCTGGGGGAGTCTAATGAAAAACTGTTTTTT; CDR3aa: CASSLGESNEKLFF
v_gene: TRBV25-1; abundance: NA; j_gene: TRBJ1-1; d_gene: TRBD1; CDR3nt: TGTGCCAGCCTCAGGGGGGGTACTGAAGCTTTCTTT; CDR3aa: CASLRGGTEAFF
v_gene: TRBV5-6; abundance: NA; j_gene: TRBJ2-1; d_gene: NA; CDR3nt: TGTGCCAGCAGCTACAATATCGAGCAGTTCTTC; CDR3aa: CASSYNIEQFF
v_gene: TRBV11-2; abundance: NA; j_gene: TRBJ2-7; d_gene: TRBD1; CDR3nt: TGTGCCAGCAGCACCTGGACAGGGGGAGGCTACGAGCAGTACTTC; CDR3aa: CASSTWTGGGYEQYF
v_gene: TRBV10-1; abundance: NA; j_gene: TRBJ1-5; d_gene: NA; CDR3nt: TGCGCCAGCAGTCCGGGTTTCAATCAGCCCCAGCATTTT; CDR3aa: CASSPGFNQPQHF
v_gene: TRBV28; abundance: NA; j_gene: TRBJ1-1; d_gene: NA; CDR3nt: TGTGCCAGCAGTTTGTTCACTGAAGCTTTCTTT; CDR3aa: CASSLFTEAFF
v_gene: TRBV11-2; abundance: NA; j_gene: TRBJ1-2; d_gene: NA; CDR3nt: TGTGCCAGCAGCTTAGGAGGCGCCCTGATTTTC; CDR3aa: CASSLGGALIF
v_gene: TRBV25-1; abundance: NA; j_gene: TRBJ2-1; d_gene: NA; CDR3nt: TGTGCCAGCAGTGAAGGAGGGATCGGGCAGTTCTTC; CDR3aa: CASSEGGIGQFF
v_gene: TRBV6-6; abundance: NA; j_gene: TRBJ1-2; d_gene: NA; CDR3nt: TGTGCCAGCAGTTACGGTCTCGGAGATGGCTACACCTTC; CDR3aa: CASSYGLGDGYTF
v_gene: TRBV10-1; abundance: few; j_gene: TRBJ1-2; d_gene: NA; CDR3nt: TGCGCCAGCAGTGAGCAGGGCTGGTATGGCTACACCTTC; CDR3aa: CASSEQGWYGYTF
v_gene: TRBV6-1; abundance: NA; j_gene: TRBJ2-1; d_gene: NA; CDR3nt: TGTGCCAGCAGTGAAGGGTGGGCGGTTGAGCAGTTCTTC; CDR3aa: CASSEGWAVEQFF
v_gene: TRBV6-6; abundance: NA; j_gene: TRBJ2-3; d_gene: NA; CDR3nt: TGTGCCAGCAGTTACTCCCAGGATACGCAGTATTTT; CDR3aa: CASSYSQDTQYF
v_gene: TRBV5-1; abundance: NA; j_gene: TRBJ2-5; d_gene: TRBD2; CDR3nt: TGCGCCAGCAGCCCCAGACTAGCGGAGGGGGGTGAGACCCAGTACTTC; CDR3aa: CASSPRLAEGGETQYF
v_gene: TRBV11-2; abundance: NA; j_gene: TRBJ2-7; d_gene: NA; CDR3nt: TGCGCCAGCAGCCCCCGACAGGCCTACGAGCAGTACTTC; CDR3aa: CASSPRQAYEQYF
v_gene: TRBV18; abundance: once; j_gene: TRBJ1-2; d_gene: NA; CDR3nt: TGTGCCAGCTCAAGGGGGGCCAATAACTATGGCTACACCTTC; CDR3aa: CASSRGANNYGYTF
v_gene: TRBV5-1; abundance: NA; j_gene: TRBJ1-4; d_gene: TRBD1; CDR3nt: TGCGCCAGCAGCTTGGAGGGGGCCAGGGAAAAACTGTTTTTT; CDR3aa: CASSLEGAREKLFF
v_gene: TRBV29-1; abundance: NA; j_gene: TRBJ2-1; d_gene: TRBD2; CDR3nt: TGCAGCGCCGTAACCCTAGCGGTTGAGCAGTTCTTC; CDR3aa: CSAVTLAVEQFF
v_gene: TRBV7-2; abundance: NA; j_gene: TRBJ1-1; d_gene: NA; CDR3nt: TGTGCCAGCAGCGTCGGGTTGGCGAACACTGAAGCTTTCTTT; CDR3aa: CASSVGLANTEAFF
v_gene: TRBV7-9; abundance: NA; j_gene: TRBJ1-5; d_gene: NA; CDR3nt: TGTGCCAGCAGCTTGGGCCTTTCTTTAGACAATCAGCCCCAGCATTTT; CDR3aa: CASSLGLSLDNQPQHF
v_gene: TRBV4-1; abundance: once; j_gene: TRBJ2-5; d_gene: NA; CDR3nt: TGCGCCAGCAGCCCCATAAGGAGGGGACAGCACCAAGAGACCCAGTACTTC; CDR3aa: CASSPIRRGQHQETQYF
v_gene: TRBV19; abundance: NA; j_gene: TRBJ1-5; d_gene: TRBD1; CDR3nt: TGTGCCAGTAGTATCCTACAGGGGAATCAGCCCCAGCATTTT; CDR3aa: CASSILQGNQPQHF
v_gene: TRBV7-3; abundance: NA; j_gene: TRBJ1-2; d_gene: NA; CDR3nt: TGTGCCAGCAGCTTATCGGTGGCAGGATTCTCGAGTGGCTACACCTTC; CDR3aa: CASSLSVAGFSSGYTF
v_gene: TRBV7-7; abundance: few; j_gene: TRBJ2-2; d_gene: NA; CDR3nt: TGTGCTACCGGGGGGAACACCGGGGAGCTGTTTTTT; CDR3aa: CATGGNTGELFF
v_gene: TRBV6-4; abundance: NA; j_gene: TRBJ2-3; d_gene: NA; CDR3nt: TGTGCCAGCCGAAGCGGGAGCACAGATACGCAGTATTTT; CDR3aa: CASRSGSTDTQYF
v_gene: TRBV18; abundance: NA; j_gene: TRBJ1-6; d_gene: NA; CDR3nt: TGTGCCAGCTCACCAAGCGCCAGGGATAATTCACCCCTCCACTTT; CDR3aa: CASSPSARDNSPLHF
v_gene: TRBV18; abundance: few; j_gene: TRBJ2-1; d_gene: NA; CDR3nt: TGTGCCAGCTCACCACTAGCGGACAATGAGCAGTTCTTC; CDR3aa: CASSPLADNEQFF
v_gene: TRBV6-1; abundance: NA; j_gene: TRBJ2-1; d_gene: TRBD2; CDR3nt: TGTGCCAGCATGCCCAGCGGGATGTTGCATGAGCAGTTCTTC; CDR3aa: CASMPSGMLHEQFF
v_gene: TRBV19; abundance: NA; j_gene: TRBJ2-7; d_gene: NA; CDR3nt: TGTGCCAGTAGTATCGGACTGACCTCCTACGAGCAGTACTTC; CDR3aa: CASSIGLTSYEQYF
v_gene: TRBV30; abundance: few; j_gene: TRBJ1-4; d_gene: TRBD1; CDR3nt: TGTGCCTGGAGCAGACAGGGGCCGAATGAAAAACTGTTTTTT; CDR3aa: CAWSRQGPNEKLFF
v_gene: TRBV2; abundance: NA; j_gene: TRBJ2-1; d_gene: TRBD2; CDR3nt: TGTGCCATCGGCCCGTCGGGACTAGCGGGAGGCGAGCAGTTCTTC; CDR3aa: CAIGPSGLAGGEQFF
v_gene: TRBV19; abundance: NA; j_gene: TRBJ1-1; d_gene: NA; CDR3nt: TGTGCCAGTAGTAGGCCCTCCGGGGCGAACACTGAAGCTTTCTTT; CDR3aa: CASSRPSGANTEAFF